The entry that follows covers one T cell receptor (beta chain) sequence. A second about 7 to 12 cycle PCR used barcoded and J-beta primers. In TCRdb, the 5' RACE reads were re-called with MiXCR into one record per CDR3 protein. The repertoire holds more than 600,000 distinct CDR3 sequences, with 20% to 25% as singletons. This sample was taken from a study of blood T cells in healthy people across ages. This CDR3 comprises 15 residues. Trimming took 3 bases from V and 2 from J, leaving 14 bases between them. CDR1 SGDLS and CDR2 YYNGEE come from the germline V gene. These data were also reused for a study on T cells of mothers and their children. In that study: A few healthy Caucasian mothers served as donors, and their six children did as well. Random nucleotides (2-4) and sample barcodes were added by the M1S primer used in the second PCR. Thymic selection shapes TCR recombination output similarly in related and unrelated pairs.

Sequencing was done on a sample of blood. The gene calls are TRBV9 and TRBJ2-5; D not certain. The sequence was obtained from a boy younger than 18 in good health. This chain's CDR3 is CASSAAGYFQETQYF. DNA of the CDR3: TGTGCCAGCAGCGCCGCTGGCTACTTTCAAGAGACCCAGTACTTC.